The clone carrying this T cell receptor beta chain was picked up a small number of times. Its antigen is unknown. This record comes from a study of cytomegalovirus exposure and HLA in healthy donors. Study-wide context: There were 100 million to 120 million unique TCR beta sequences, drawn from 150 million to 200 million T cells, in an earlier analysis.

Use of 60 Vbeta and 13 Jbeta primers characterized the PCR. Some clones are missing from TCRdb's copy, which holds only in-frame ones; the method was immunoSEQ multiplex PCR. The sample records 120,000 to 150,000 clones, 75% to 80% being singletons. Notes on the study in general: CMV serostatus stood as the only immune exposure information on hand. Productive status was seen about 87% or about 30% of the time for most TCR beta V segments in an earlier analysis. A later analysis linked around 17,000 TCR beta sequences to HLA alleles at 0.05 false discovery rate.

The CDR3 is 14 amino acids. Germline CDR1 and CDR2: MNHEY and SVGAGI. Deletions cut 6 bases from V and 3 bases from J, with 14 bases between. The sequence was obtained from a female donor in good health and CMV-seronegative. The chain combines TRBV6-5 with TRBJ1-1; tentatively, D is TRBD1 (6 bases). Input material: PBMCs. CDR3 loop: CASRRQEAYTEAFF. The CDR3 DNA reads as TGTGCCAGCAGAAGACAGGAAGCGTACACTGAAGCTTTCTTT.